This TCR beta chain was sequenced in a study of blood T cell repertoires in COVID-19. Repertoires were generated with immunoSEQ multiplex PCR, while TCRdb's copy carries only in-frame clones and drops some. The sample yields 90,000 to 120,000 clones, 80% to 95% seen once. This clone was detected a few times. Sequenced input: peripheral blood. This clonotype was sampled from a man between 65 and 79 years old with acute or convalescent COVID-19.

The CDR3 here is CASSQVNPTSTDTQYF. The CDR3 coding sequence is TGCGCCAGCAGCCAAGTCAACCCGACTAGCACAGATACGCAGTATTTT. This chain links TRBV4-1 with TRBJ2-3; D is unresolved. In germline, CDR1 is MGHRA, CDR2 YSYEKL. V dropped 1 base and J dropped 0 bases, with 11 bases sitting between them. The CDR3 loop spans 16 amino acids.